The entry below gives a single T cell receptor beta chain sequence along with its context. HIV-negative, healthy adults without recent acute infections or vaccinations were the donors. The data derive from a study of shared clonotypes between healthy human individuals. V shed 11 bases, J shed 4 bases, and the junction held 9 bases outside the gene matches. The CDR3 runs to 13 residues. CDR1 is ENHRY and CDR2 is SYGVKD in the germline V gene. Genomic DNA (from each subset) was split evenly across several immunoSEQ plates. The sequencing of unsorted PBMC DNA took place on ten immunoSEQ deep assay plates. In the authors' methods: Junction-only immunoSEQ sequences carried no quality scores, so filtering differed. Repertoires were generated with immunoSEQ multiplex PCR, while TCRdb's copy carries only in-frame clones and drops some. The V and J calls and clone size are taken from that table; D and trimming were inferred from the DNA. Here the sample spans fewer than 600,000 clones, 70% to 80% being singletons.

The rearrangement links TRBV10-3 to TRBJ1-2; 8 nucleotides match TRBD1. Sequenced input: PBMCs. The sequence was obtained from a woman in her thirties or forties in good health. Some clones in this sample may be carry-over from other donors' samples. The CDR3 DNA sequence: TGTGCCGCCGGACAGGGAACAACCTATGGCTACACCTTC. Translation gives CAAGQGTTYGYTF.